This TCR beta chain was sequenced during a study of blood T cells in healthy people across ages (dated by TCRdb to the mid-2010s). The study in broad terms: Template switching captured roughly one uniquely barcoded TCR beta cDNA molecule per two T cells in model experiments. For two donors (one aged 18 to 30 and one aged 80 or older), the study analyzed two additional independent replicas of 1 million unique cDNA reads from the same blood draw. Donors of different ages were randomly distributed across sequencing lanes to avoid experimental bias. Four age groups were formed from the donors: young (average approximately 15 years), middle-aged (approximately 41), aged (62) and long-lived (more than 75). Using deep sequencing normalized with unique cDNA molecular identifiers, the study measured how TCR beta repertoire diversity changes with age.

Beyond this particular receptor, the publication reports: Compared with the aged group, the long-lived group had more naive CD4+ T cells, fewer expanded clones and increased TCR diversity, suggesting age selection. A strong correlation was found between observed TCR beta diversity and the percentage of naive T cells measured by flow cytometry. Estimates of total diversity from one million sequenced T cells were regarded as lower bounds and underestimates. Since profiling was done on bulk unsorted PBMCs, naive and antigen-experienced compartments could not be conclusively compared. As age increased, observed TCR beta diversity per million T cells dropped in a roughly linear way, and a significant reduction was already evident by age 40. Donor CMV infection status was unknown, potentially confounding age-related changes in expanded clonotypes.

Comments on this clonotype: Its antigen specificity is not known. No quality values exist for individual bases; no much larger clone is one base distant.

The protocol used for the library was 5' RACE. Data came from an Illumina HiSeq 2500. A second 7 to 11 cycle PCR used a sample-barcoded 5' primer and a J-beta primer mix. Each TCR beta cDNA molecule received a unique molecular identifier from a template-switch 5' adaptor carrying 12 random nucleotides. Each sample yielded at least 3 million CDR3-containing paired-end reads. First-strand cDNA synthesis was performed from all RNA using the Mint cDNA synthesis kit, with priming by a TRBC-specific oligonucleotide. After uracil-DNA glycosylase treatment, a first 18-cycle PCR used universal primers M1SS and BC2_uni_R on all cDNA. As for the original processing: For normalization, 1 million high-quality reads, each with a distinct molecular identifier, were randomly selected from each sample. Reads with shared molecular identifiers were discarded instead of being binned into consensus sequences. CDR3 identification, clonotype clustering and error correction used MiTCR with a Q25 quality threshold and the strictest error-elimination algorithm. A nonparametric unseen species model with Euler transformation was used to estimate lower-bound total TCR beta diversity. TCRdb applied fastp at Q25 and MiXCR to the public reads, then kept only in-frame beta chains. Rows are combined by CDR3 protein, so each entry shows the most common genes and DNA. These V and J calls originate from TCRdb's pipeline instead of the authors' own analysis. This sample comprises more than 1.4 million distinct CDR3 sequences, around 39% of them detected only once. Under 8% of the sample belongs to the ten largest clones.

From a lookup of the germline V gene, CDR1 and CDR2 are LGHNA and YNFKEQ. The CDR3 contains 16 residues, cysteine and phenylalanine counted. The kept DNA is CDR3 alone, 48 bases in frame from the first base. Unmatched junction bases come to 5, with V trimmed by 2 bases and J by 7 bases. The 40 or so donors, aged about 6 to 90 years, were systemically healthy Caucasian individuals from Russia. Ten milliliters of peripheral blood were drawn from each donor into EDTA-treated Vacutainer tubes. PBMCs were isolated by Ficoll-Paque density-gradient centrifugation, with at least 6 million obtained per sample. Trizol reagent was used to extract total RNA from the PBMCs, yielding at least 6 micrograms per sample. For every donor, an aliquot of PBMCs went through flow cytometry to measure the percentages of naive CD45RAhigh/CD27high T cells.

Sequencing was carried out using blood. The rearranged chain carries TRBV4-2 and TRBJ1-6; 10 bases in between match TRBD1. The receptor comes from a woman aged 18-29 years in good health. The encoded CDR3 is CASSQLGQGTNSPLHF. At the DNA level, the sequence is TGTGCCAGCAGCCAACTGGGACAGGGGACGAATTCACCCCTCCACTTT.